This entry features one T cell receptor beta chain sequence. Its antigen is unknown. A read error may account for a junction end that differs from germline. These data are taken from a study of post-analysis software for immune sequencing data. Study information: The patients showed relapsing-remitting, secondary progressive and progressive-relapsing multiple sclerosis courses. Study-wide findings and caveats: F-measure co-clustering was strong for batch-matched samples. Controls had lower frequencies than patients of four or five TRBV segments, which included TRBV5-6, TRBV5-1 and TRBV20-1.

Germline V gene lookup returns CDR1 MGHRA and CDR2 YSYEKL. This CDR3 comprises 16 residues. Prepared TCR beta cDNA libraries contained unique molecular identifiers. TCRdb itself ran the PCR reads through MiXCR, one entry per CDR3 protein. The table has hundreds of thousands of distinct CDR3 sequences, less than 35% seen once. The chain is built from TRBV4-1 and TRBJ2-3, with TRBD2 matching over 7 bases. The clonotype was recovered from a girl aged 5-17 years with multiple sclerosis. Source material: blood. The CDR3: CAGSQVSSGATDTQYF. CDR3 in DNA: TGCGCCGGCAGCCAAGTTTCGAGCGGGGCCACAGATACGCAGTATTTT.